Presented here are 6 T cell receptor beta chains from one specimen sequenced in a study of OX40 agonist ivuxolimab in advanced cancers. Assay used: immunoSEQ multiplex PCR; TCRdb lists only in-frame clones, some missing. The table has approximately 63,000 clones, roughly 90% seen once. Here the sequenced sample was CD4+ or CD8+ T cells sorted from blood, taken in a trial of the OX40 agonist ivuxolimab. The receptors come from an adult with an advanced solid tumor such as melanoma, head and neck, liver or kidney cancer.

The genes are TRBV6-1 and TRBJ2-1; 7 bases agree with TRBD1. Trimming removed 6 bases from V and 8 bases from J; junction bases left unmatched: 10. The length of the CDR3 is 14 residues. The germline V gene has CDR1 MNHNS and CDR2 SASEGT. Here the CDR3 DNA reads TGTGCCAGCAGGAAAAGACAGGGTGAGCATGAGCAGTTCTTC. As protein: CASRKRQGEHEQFF.

The J gene is TRBJ1-1, the V gene TRBV4-2; TRBD1 matches 7 bases. The CDR3 has 17 amino acids. Trimming cost V 0 bases and J 5 bases; bases outside gene matches: 12. Germline CDR1 and CDR2: LGHNA and YNFKEQ. CDR3: CASSQDPLRGRETEAFF. The CDR3 DNA follows: TGTGCCAGCAGCCAAGATCCCCTTAGGGGGCGGGAAACTGAAGCTTTCTTT.

V and J are TRBV7-3 and TRBJ2-1; no clear D. V lost 2 bases and J lost 5, with 10 bases in between. The germline V gene encodes CDR1 SGHTA and CDR2 FQGTGA. The CDR3 consists of 14 residues. CDR3 sequence: CASSLLAQNNEQFF. CDR3 nucleotide sequence: TGTGCCAGCAGCTTATTGGCACAAAACAATGAGCAGTTCTTC. Using reference TRBV7-3 and TRBJ2-1 for the parts outside the CDR3, the full variable domain is GAGVSQTPSNKVTEKGKYVELRCDPISGHTALYWYRQSLGQGPEFLIYFQGTGAADDSGLPNDRFFAVRPEGSVSTLKIQRTERGDSAVYLCASSLLAQNNEQFFGPGTRLTVL.

The rearrangement uses TRBV19 and TRBJ2-1; D is uncertain. The CDR3 extends over 15 amino acids. V was pared by 5 bases and J by 4 bases, with 15 bases between. Germline V lookup: CDR1 LNHDA, CDR2 SQIVND (reference sequence). The CDR3: CASSPPIFSYNEQFF. The CDR3 DNA follows: TGTGCCAGTAGTCCACCCATTTTTAGTTACAATGAGCAGTTCTTC.

The V gene is TRBV5-1, the J gene TRBJ1-2; 8 positions agree with TRBD1. V lost 3 bases and J lost 8; bases outside the gene matches: 9. CDR1 SGHRS and CDR2 YFSETQ come from the germline V gene. This CDR3 is 14 amino acids long. Here the CDR3 reads CASSSATGGVGYTF. In DNA form, the CDR3 reads TGCGCCAGCAGCTCAGCCACAGGGGGGGTAGGCTACACCTTC.

The chain carries TRBV6-1 and TRBJ2-3; 12 bases fit TRBD2. The CDR3 loop spans 16 amino acids. Per the germline V gene, CDR1 is MNHNS and CDR2 is SASEGT. V shed 2 bases and J 3 bases; nucleotides not matched to a gene: 3. Here the CDR3 reads CASSERTSGRTDTQYF. The CDR3 nucleotides are TGTGCCAGCAGTGAAAGAACTAGCGGGAGGACAGATACGCAGTATTTT.